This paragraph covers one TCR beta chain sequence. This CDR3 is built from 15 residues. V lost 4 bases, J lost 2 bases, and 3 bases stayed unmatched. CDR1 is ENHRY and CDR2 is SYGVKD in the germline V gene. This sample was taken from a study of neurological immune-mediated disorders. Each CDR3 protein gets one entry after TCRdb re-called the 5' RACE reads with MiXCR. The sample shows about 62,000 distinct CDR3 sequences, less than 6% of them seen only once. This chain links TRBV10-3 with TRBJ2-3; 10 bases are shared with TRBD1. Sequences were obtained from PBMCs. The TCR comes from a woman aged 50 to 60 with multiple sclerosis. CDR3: CAISGTGGSTDTQYF. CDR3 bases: TGTGCCATCAGTGGGACAGGGGGTTCCACAGATACGCAGTATTTT.